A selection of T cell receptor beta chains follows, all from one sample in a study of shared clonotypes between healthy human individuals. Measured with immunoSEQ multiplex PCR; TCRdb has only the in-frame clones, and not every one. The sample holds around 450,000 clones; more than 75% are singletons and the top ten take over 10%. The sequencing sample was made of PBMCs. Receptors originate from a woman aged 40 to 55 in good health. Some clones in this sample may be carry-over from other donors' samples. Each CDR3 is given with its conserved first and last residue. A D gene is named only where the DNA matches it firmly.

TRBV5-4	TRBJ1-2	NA	TGTGCCAGCAGCTTGAACAGAGAAGGCTACACCTTC	CASSLNREGYTF
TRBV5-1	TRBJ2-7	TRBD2	TGCGCCAGCAGCGACGGACTAGCGTTCGAGCAGTACTTC	CASSDGLAFEQYF
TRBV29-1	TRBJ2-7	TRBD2	TGCAGCGTCGCGAGGGAGGGACTCCGGGAGCAGTACTTC	CSVAREGLREQYF
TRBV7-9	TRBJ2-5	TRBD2	TGTGCCAGCAGCTTACGTGGGACTAGTGGAGAGACCCAGTACTTC	CASSLRGTSGETQYF
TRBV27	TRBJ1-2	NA	TGTGCCAGCAGTTTCCGACGGGGTCTCTATGGCTACACCTTC	CASSFRRGLYGYTF
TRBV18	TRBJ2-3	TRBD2	TGTGCCAGCTCACCGGGACTAGCAGATACGCAGTATTTT	CASSPGLADTQYF
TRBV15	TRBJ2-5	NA	TGTGCCACCAGCAGAGATCGCGGGGAGACCCAGTACTTC	CATSRDRGETQYF
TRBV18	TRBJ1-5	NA	TGTGCCAGCTCACCAAGGGGACTTAGCAATCAGCCCCAGCATTTT	CASSPRGLSNQPQHF
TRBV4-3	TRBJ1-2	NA	TGCGCCAGCAGCCAAGATGGGGGCGATGGCTACACCTTC	CASSQDGGDGYTF
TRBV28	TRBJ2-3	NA	TGTGCCAGCAGTTTAATTGCTGGCGCCCAAGATACGCAGTATTTT	CASSLIAGAQDTQYF
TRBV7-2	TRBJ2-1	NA	TGTGCCAGCAGGGAGAACCTCTACAATGAGCAGTTCTTC	CASRENLYNEQFF